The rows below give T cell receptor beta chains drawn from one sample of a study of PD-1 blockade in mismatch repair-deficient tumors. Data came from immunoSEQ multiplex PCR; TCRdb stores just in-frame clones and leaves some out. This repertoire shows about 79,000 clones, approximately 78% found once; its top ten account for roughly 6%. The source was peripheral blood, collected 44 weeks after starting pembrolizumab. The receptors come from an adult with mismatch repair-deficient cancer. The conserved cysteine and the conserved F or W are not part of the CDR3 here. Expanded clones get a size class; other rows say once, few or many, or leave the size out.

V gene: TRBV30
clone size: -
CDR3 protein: AWSEGINYGYT

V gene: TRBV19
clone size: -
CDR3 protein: ASMGRGLLGQPQH

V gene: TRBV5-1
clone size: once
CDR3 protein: ASSLRDSYNEQF

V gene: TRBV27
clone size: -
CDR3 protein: ASSTLAFEQY

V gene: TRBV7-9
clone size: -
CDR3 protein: ASTYGSAGSYNEQF

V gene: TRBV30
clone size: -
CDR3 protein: AWSIEREQPDTQY

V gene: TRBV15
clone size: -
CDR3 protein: ATSRDSGRTNDKLF

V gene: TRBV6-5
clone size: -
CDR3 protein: ASSYRGSSYEQY

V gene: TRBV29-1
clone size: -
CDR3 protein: SVGTSYEQY

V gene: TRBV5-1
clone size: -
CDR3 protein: ASSLTRAGVGTGANVLT

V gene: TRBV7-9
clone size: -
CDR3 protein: ASSILQGVEKLF

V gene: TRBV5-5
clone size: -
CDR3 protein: ASSYVNTGELF

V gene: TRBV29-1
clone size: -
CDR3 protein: SVEDSRTGLQETQY

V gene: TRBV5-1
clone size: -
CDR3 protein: ASSWPSGANTGELF

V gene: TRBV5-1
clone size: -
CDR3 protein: ASSPGLAGEGYEQY

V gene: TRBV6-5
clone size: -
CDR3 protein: ASRRDRESGNTIY

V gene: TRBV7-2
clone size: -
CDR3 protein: ASKRFQLSNTEAF

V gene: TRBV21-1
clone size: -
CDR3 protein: ASSSMGGAGNQPQH

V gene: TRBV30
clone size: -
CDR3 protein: AWSVRGDRGFGNTIY

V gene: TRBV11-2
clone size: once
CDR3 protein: ASSPRWAGGSNEQF

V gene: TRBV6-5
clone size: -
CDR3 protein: ASSYDQGATNEKLF

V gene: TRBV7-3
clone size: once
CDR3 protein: ASSLPLAKDEQF

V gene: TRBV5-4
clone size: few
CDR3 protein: ASSVSGVNTEAF

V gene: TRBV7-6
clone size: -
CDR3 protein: ASSLAKGTEAF

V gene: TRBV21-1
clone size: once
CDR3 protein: ASSDDTVYNEQF

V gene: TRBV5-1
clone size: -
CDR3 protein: ASRPRGASLDEQY

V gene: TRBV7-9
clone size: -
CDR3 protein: ASSLTSWDTQY

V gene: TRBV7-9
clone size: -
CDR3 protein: ASSQTSDTDTQY

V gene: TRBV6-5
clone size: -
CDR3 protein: ASSSTGFVTYEQY

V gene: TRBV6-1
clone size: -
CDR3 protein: ASGLSGTSSEQY

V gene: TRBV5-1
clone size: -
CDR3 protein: ASSLDREAKVSGYT

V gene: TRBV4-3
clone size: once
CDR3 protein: ASSQETSGRSIGELF

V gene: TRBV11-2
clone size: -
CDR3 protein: ASSLGQGQETQY

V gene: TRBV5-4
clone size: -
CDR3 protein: ASSVTVSNTEAF

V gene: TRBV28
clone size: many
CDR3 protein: ASSVQGSWYNEQF

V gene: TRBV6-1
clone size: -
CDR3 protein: ASREVPRLGEQY

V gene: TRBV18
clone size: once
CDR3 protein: ASSPAKNRVGTEAF

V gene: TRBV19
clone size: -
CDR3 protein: ASSIRSGSTDTQY

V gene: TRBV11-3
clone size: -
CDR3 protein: ASSDRTGPTYEQY

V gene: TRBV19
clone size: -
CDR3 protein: ASSPYGTGPYEQY

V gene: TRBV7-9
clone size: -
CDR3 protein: ASSLGLAGAQY

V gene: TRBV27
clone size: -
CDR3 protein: ASLTGTGSTEAF

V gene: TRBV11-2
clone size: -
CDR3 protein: ASRRNSGLQETQY

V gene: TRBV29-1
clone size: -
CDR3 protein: SVERPRSGSYEQY

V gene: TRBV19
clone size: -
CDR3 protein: ASSGGTDEQF